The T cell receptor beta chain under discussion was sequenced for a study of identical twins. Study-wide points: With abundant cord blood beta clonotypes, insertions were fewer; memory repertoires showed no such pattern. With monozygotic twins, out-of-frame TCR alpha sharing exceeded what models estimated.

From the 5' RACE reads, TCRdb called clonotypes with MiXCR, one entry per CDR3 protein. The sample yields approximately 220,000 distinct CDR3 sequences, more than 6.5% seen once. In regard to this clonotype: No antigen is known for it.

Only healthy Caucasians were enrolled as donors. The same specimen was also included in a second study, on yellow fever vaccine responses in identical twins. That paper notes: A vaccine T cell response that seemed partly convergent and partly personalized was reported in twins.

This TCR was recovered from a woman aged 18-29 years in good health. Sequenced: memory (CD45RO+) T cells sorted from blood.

CDR3 DNA: TGTGCCAGCAGCGACACCTTCAGGGAGACCCAGTACTTC. It translates to CASSDTFRETQYF. The rearrangement uses TRBV7-2 and TRBJ2-5; D ambiguous. V was pared by 5 bases and J by 5 bases, with 12 bases between. Germline CDR1 SGHTA, CDR2 FQGNSA. The length of the CDR3 is 13 residues. The whole variable domain, filled in from reference TRBV7-2 and TRBJ2-5, reads GAGVSQSPSNKVTEKGKDVELRCDPISGHTALYWYRQSLGQGLEFLIYFQGNSAPDKSGLPSDRFSAERTGGSVSTLTIQRTQQEDSAVYLCASSDTFRETQYFGPGTRLLVL.